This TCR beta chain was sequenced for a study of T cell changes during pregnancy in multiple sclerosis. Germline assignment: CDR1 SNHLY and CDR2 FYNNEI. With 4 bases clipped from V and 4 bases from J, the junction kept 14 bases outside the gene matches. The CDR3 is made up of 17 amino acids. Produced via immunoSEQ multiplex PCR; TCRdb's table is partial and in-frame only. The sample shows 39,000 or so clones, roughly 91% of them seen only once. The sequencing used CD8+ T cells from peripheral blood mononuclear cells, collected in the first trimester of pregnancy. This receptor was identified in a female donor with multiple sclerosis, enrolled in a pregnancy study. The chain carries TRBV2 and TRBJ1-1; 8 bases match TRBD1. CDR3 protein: CASSGLMDRAVSTEAFF. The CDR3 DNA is TGTGCCAGCAGTGGCTTGATGGACAGGGCGGTTAGCACTGAAGCTTTCTTT.